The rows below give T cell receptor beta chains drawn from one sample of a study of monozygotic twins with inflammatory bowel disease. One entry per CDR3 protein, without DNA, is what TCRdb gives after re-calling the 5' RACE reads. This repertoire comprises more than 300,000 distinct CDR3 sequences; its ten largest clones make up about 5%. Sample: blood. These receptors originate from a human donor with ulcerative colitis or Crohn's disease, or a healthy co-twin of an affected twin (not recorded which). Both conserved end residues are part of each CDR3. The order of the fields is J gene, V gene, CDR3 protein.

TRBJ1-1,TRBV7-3,CASSPGTDTEAFF
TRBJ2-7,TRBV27,CASSLLGQTYEQYF
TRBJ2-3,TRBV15,CATSRDAASDTQYF
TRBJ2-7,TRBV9,CASSYEGWGSEQYF
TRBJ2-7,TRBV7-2,CASSFEQLSYEQYF
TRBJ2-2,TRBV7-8,CASSLTPGGNTGELFF
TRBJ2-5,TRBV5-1,CASSFGTGQETQYF
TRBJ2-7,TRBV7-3,CASSFGTGSGEQYF
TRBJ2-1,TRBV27,CASSLLGQRDEQFF
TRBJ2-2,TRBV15,CATSKTGDGTGELFF
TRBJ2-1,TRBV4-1,CASRQGGGGDEQFF
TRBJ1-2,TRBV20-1,CSANRDLGYGYTF
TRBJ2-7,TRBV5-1,CASRIAGVHEQYF
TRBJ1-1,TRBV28,CASSLRAENTEAFF
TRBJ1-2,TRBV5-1,CASSPGDGSYGYTF
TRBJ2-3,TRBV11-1,CASSPGTSGENTQYF
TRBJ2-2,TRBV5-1,CASSRDRGRYGELFF
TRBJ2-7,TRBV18,CASSPGPPGEQYF
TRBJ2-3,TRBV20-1,CSARAGKITDTQYF
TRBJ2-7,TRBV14,CLFLQGSYEQFF
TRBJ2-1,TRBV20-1,CSAPRLAGGVLLGNEQFF
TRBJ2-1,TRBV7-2,CASSLVRSEQFF
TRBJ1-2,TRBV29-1,CSVDKGKYGYTF
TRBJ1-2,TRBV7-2,CASSLEQSNYGYTF